This T cell receptor beta chain was sequenced in a study of Graves' ophthalmopathy and Graves' hyperthyroidism. Findings and limits, study-wide: Sensitivity of around 67% and specificity of under 85% were achieved by the model that predicted ophthalmopathy progression. Most expanded clonotypes in thyroid above 0.001 frequency also showed up in blood.

Of note for this clonotype: What it recognizes is unknown.

CDR3 length: 13 amino acids. CDR1 SQVTM and CDR2 ANQGSEA come from the germline V gene. Between the trimmed V and J ends, which lost 3 bases and 2 bases, there was a span of 10 bases. The sequenced template was RNA, covering the TCR beta CDR3 region. HTBI primers served in a first-round RT-PCR, which a second-round multiplex PCR followed. TCRdb processed the multiplex PCR reads anew with MiXCR; each CDR3 protein has one entry. Here the sample spans 200,000 to 300,000 distinct CDR3 sequences, around 42% being singletons. Exclusion applied to patients with other autoimmune diseases, uncontrolled infections, pregnancy or lactation. Patients were diagnosed from clinical symptoms, serum thyroxine, TRAb, thyroid ultrasound and orbital computed tomography.

The receptor was isolated from an adult man with Graves' ophthalmopathy. The sample was peripheral blood. This chain connects TRBV29-1 to TRBJ2-5; maybe TRBD2 (5 bases). CDR3 residues: CSVEGVGQETQYF. The CDR3 coding sequence is TGCAGCGTTGAGGGAGTAGGGCAAGAGACCCAGTACTTC.